A single T cell receptor (beta chain) is shown here with its context. This entry is derived from a study of blood T cell repertoires in COVID-19. As for the study in general: Spain, Italy and the United States supplied samples that represented acute and convalescent COVID-19. In each case, the material was cDNA or gDNA derived from T cells, B-cell-depleted T cells, or PBMCs.

Germline CDR1 and CDR2: MNHEY and SMNVEV (reference sequence). The CDR3 consists of 13 residues. J gave up 7 bases and V 3 bases, and 0 bases lay outside the gene matches. Authors' data handling: Amplification of reference gene primers provided the estimated nucleated cell counts. Sequencing was performed with immunoSEQ multiplex PCR; in TCRdb, only in-frame clones are kept and a portion is missing. The DNA was the basis for D and trimming; V, J and clone size are from that table. The sample carries around 120,000 clones, 69% recorded once. The V gene is TRBV27, the J gene TRBJ2-7; 13 bases agree with TRBD2. Sequencing was done on a sample of peripheral blood. This TCR was recovered from a man older than 75 with acute or convalescent COVID-19. The CDR3 DNA is TGTGCCAGCAGTTTGGGACTAGCGGGGGAGCAGTACTTC. It translates to CASSLGLAGEQYF.